The following is a T cell receptor beta chain sequence with its context. By how much of the sample it makes up, this clonotype is medium-sized (0.01 to 0.1%). No antigen is known for it. Base-call qualities are not available, and no considerably larger clone is one nucleotide away. TCR beta rearrangements were amplified from genomic DNA extracted from peripheral blood rather than from sorted cells or RNA. This entry comes from a study of T cell repertoires in aging, cancer and after chemotherapy (dated by TCRdb to between 2017 and 2020). Study-wide context: Six donor age groups were covered, ranging from 30 or younger up to 70 or older, and each group contained at least three individuals. The cohort comprised 200 to 250 cancer patients, roughly 94 with hematological and fewer than 140 with solid cancers, plus 95 healthy donors as a reference group. Several million TCR reads were contained in the full dataset. The study profiled peripheral blood TCR beta repertoires from healthy donors and cancer patients to examine immunoaging and T cell reconstitution after chemotherapy. In the solid tumor group, the paired samples taken before and after chemotherapy came from brain tumor (glioblastoma) patients given temozolomide-based therapy. The research as a whole found: In both cancer cohorts, the median generation probability rose over the chemotherapy interval, which suggests that the repertoire was reconstituted through rebound thymic output. Untreated patients with hematological or solid cancers showed significantly lower blood TCR diversity and higher clonality than age-matched healthy donors. In healthy donors, the drop in TCR diversity with age came mainly from a loss of richness, whereas in cancer patients a loss of evenness also played a part. According to the authors, the repertoire data do not permit conclusions about immunological memory after chemotherapy.

Multiplex touch-down PCR with a mixed TRB-A/B primer pool was used to amplify rearranged TRB sequences covering the V, D and J segments. Illumina adapters and sample indices were attached to the amplicons in two consecutive PCR reactions using Phusion HS II polymerase. Amplicons were gel-purified using the NucleoSpin Gel and PCR Clean-up kit and were subsequently checked with Qubit and an Agilent 2100 Bioanalyzer. Sequencing of libraries was carried out on an Illumina MiSeq in 600-cycle, single-indexed, paired-end runs. In the original analysis: MiXCR versions 2.12 and 3.0.5 were used to process the TRB sequences. Each unique CDR3 nucleotide sequence counted as one clone, and only productive sequences with at least two reads were retained. Repertoire metrics included Shannon diversity, evenness, clonality (one minus evenness), and alpha-parameterized diversity profiles from alpha 0 to 5. Generation probabilities of clones in paired pre- and post-chemotherapy samples were computed with the IGoR algorithm. The public reads were reprocessed in TCRdb via fastp at Q25 and MiXCR, keeping in-frame beta chains. Each entry is one CDR3 protein sequence, shown with its most common DNA and genes. The V and J calls were determined by TCRdb, not by the authors. This sample is represented by about 970 distinct CDR3 sequences; about 18% of them were singletons. The ten largest clones capture about an eighth of the sample.

The CDR3 has 15 amino acids, counting the end cysteine and phenylalanine. The retained sequence is limited to the CDR3, 45 bases, with the frame set at the first base. The V end loses 7 bases and the J end loses 1 base, and a stretch of 13 bases separates them. The CDR1 and CDR2 encoded by the germline V gene (reference sequence) are LNHDA and SQIVND. Sequenced input: blood. Here the chain combines TRBV19 and TRBJ2-2; confidence is insufficient to name the D gene. This clonotype originated in a human donor with a solid tumor. Read as DNA, the sequence is TGTGCCAGTACTAAACCTGGGGTGAACACCGGGGAGCTGTTTTTT. Its translation reads: CASTKPGVNTGELFF.